Each of the 6 T cell receptor beta chains below was sequenced from the same sample in a study of T cells in Graves' hyperthyroidism and ophthalmopathy (dated by TCRdb to the late 2010s). Library construction relied on multiplex PCR. Sequenced using an Illumina HiSeq 2000. The TCR beta CDR3 regions were amplified from the RNA transcripts. The TCR CDR3 was subjected to a first round of RT-PCR using the HTBI primer set and the Qiagen OneStep RT-PCR kit. The public sequencing data were trimmed at Q25 with fastp and processed into clonotypes with MiXCR by TCRdb, which kept only in-frame beta chains. Each CDR3 protein appears once, grouped with its most common genes and DNA. The sample has 400,000 to 550,000 distinct CDR3 sequences on record, approximately 25% of them singletons. The ten most abundant clones make up about 11% of the sample. Source material: blood. These receptors originate from a woman aged 25 to 39 with Graves' ophthalmopathy.

This clonotype was recorded many times. This chain joins TRBV6-5 and TRBJ2-5; 10 bases align to TRBD1. Germline V gene lookup returns CDR1 MNHEY and CDR2 SVGAGI. The J segment lost 5 bases and the V segment lost 4 bases, leaving 7 bases of the junction unmatched. The CDR3 consists of 15 residues. CDR3 in DNA: TGTGCCAGCAGTTCCCCGACAGGGGGCTGGGAGACCCAGTACTTC. This codes for CASSSPTGGWETQYF.

This clonotype was recorded many times. The chain joins TRBV10-1 to TRBJ2-7; TRBD1 matches 7 bases. Trimming at V came to 3 bases and at J to 7 bases, leaving 6 bases not matched to a gene. In germline, CDR1 is WNHNN, CDR2 SYGVQD (reference sequence). The CDR3 spans 13 residues. Written as DNA, the CDR3 is TGCGCCAGCAGTGAACATGGACAGGAAGAGCAGTACTTC. Translation gives CASSEHGQEEQYF.

At least ten counts were recorded for this clonotype. The CDR3 DNA reads as TGTGCCAGCAGTTACAGTGACAACTATGGCTACACCTTC. Translated: CASSYSDNYGYTF. J is TRBJ1-2 and V is TRBV6-5; D not resolved. Germline V gene data show CDR1 as MNHEY and CDR2 as SVGAGI. This CDR3 region has 13 residues. Trimming took 2 bases from V and 2 from J, leaving 6 bases between them.

This rearrangement joins TRBV6-1 to TRBJ2-7, with a possible D match to TRBD1 (6 bases). The germline CDR1 and CDR2 sequences are MNHNS and SASEGT. Trimming removed 5 bases from V and 1 base from J, with 15 bases in between. The CDR3 extends over 15 amino acids. DNA for the CDR3: TGTGCCAGCAGTCGCAACAGGGTAGGGTCCTACGAGCAGTACTTC. This sequence encodes CASSRNRVGSYEQYF.

This sequence joins TRBV11-2 and TRBJ2-5, with a possible D match to TRBD1 (6 bases). Germline V gene lookup returns CDR1 SGHAT and CDR2 FQNNGV. Trimming shortened V by 5 bases and J by 5 bases, and 15 bases separated the two germline ends. The CDR3 runs 14 residues. This CDR3 reads CASSPTRQGETQYF. Here the CDR3 DNA reads TGTGCCAGCAGCCCCACTCGGCAGGGGGAGACCCAGTACTTC.

The chain employs TRBV6-1 and TRBJ1-5; D unclear. The germline CDR1 and CDR2 sequences are MNHNS and SASEGT. This CDR3 is 12 amino acids long. The V end lost 5 bases, the J end lost 9 bases, and 11 bases lay between the germline ends. The CDR3 DNA reads TGTGCCAGCAGTCCTAGGAGGGCGCCCCAGCATTTT. Translated: CASSPRRAPQHF.